The 32 T cell receptor beta chains listed next were all sequenced from one sample in a study of CD8 T cells in Susac syndrome. Random hexamers served to reverse transcribe about 0.45 to 1 ug RNA. In TCRdb, the immunoSEQ multiplex PCR reads were re-called with MiXCR into one record per CDR3 protein. This table holds 130,000 or so distinct CDR3 sequences, roughly 89% found once. Sequenced sample: CD8+ T cells from PBMCs. Receptors were obtained from a human donor with multiple sclerosis.

This chain uses TRBV24-1 with TRBJ2-1; D is unresolved. Germline CDR1 reads KGHDR; CDR2 reads SFDVKD. This CDR3 contains 12 residues. V was pared by 5 bases and J by 8 bases, with 9 bases between. The CDR3, as DNA: TGTGCCACCAGTGCTGGGTCGGATGAGCAGTTCTTC. As protein: CATSAGSDEQFF.

This chain joins TRBV9 and TRBJ1-1; 7 positions agree with TRBD1. This CDR3 is 14 amino acids long. The V and J ends lost 2 bases and 4 bases, in that order; junction bases with no gene match: 5. Germline assignment: CDR1 SGDLS and CDR2 YYNGEE. The CDR3 spells CASSVSQGGTEAFF. The CDR3 bases are TGTGCCAGCAGCGTGTCTCAGGGGGGCACTGAAGCTTTCTTT.

This clonotype has just a few counts. This chain connects TRBV27 to TRBJ2-1; tentatively, D is TRBD2 (5 bases). Trimming left V 2 bases short and J 6 bases short, with 8 bases between. Germline-derived CDR1 and CDR2 are MNHEY and SMNVEV (reference sequence). The CDR3 has 13 amino acids. CDR3 nucleotides: TGTGCCAGCAGTTTAAAGGAGGTCAATGAGCAGTTCTTC. The encoded protein is CASSLKEVNEQFF.

This clonotype came up a few times. This sequence joins TRBV19 and TRBJ2-1, with D perhaps TRBD2 (5 bases). Trimming shortened V by 3 bases and J by 0 bases, and 9 bases separated the two germline ends. The CDR3 runs 15 residues. Germline lookup yields CDR1 LNHDA and CDR2 SQIVND (reference sequence). The chain's CDR3 is CASSMAGVSYNEQFF. The CDR3 DNA sequence: TGTGCCAGTAGTATGGCGGGCGTCTCCTACAATGAGCAGTTCTTC. The variable domain in full, with the rest retrieved from reference TRBV19 and TRBJ2-1, is DGGITQSPKYLFRKEGQNVTLSCEQNLNHDAMYWYRQDPGQGLRLIYYSQIVNDFQKGDIAEGYSVSREKKESFPLTVTSAQKNPTAFYLCASSMAGVSYNEQFFGPGTRLTVL.

This clonotype is classed as medium-sized. Here the CDR3 DNA reads TGTGCCAGCAGCCCGGGACCCAATTACGAGCAGTACTTC. It encodes CASSPGPNYEQYF. The chain recombines TRBV7-6 with TRBJ2-7; D tentatively fits TRBD1 or TRBD2 (5 bases each). From germline, CDR1 is SGHVS and CDR2 FNYEAQ. Trimming stripped 5 bases from V and 4 bases from J, with 12 bases between. This CDR3 comprises 13 residues.

This chain joins TRBV7-9 and TRBJ2-2, with D maybe TRBD2 (5 bases). The CDR3 has 13 amino acids. The V gene lost 5 bases and the J gene lost 5 bases, with 9 bases spanning the gap. Germline V gives CDR1 SEHNR, CDR2 FQNEAQ (reference sequence). The CDR3 nucleotides are TGTGCCAGCAGCGGAGGAGCTACCGGGGAGCTGTTTTTT. Its protein product is CASSGGATGELFF.

This chain links TRBV7-9 with TRBJ2-1; unclear D gene. The V end lost 3 bases, the J end lost 0 bases, and 6 bases lay between the germline ends. Germline V gene lookup returns CDR1 SEHNR and CDR2 FQNEAQ (reference sequence). The CDR3 has 14 residues. The CDR3 reads CASSFANSYNEQFF. CDR3 bases: TGTGCCAGCAGCTTTGCAAACTCCTACAATGAGCAGTTCTTC. The full variable domain, with the rest looked up from reference TRBV7-9 and TRBJ2-1, is DTGVSQNPRHKITKRGQNVTFRCDPISEHNRLYWYRQTLGQGPEFLTYFQNEAQLEKSRLLSDRFSAERPKGSFSTLEIQRTEQGDSAMYLCASSFANSYNEQFFGPGTRLTVL.

This sequence joins TRBV6-2 or TRBV6-3 and TRBJ1-5; D is ambiguous. In germline, CDR1 is MNHEY, CDR2 SVGEGT. This CDR3 is built from 13 residues. V lost 0 bases and J lost 7, with 7 bases in between. Here the CDR3 DNA reads TGTGCCAGCAGTTACTCGACCTCCCAGCCCCAGCATTTT. It specifies CASSYSTSQPQHF.

The chain is built from TRBV2 and TRBJ2-6; no firm D call. Germline loops: CDR1 SNHLY, CDR2 FYNNEI. V lost 4 bases and J lost 0, with 7 bases in between. The CDR3 consists of 15 residues. CDR3 coding DNA: TGTGCCAGCAGTGTCATAGGCTCTGGGGCCAACGTCCTGACTTTC. Translating it yields CASSVIGSGANVLTF.

The chain couples TRBV3-1 to TRBJ2-1; TRBD2 matches at 9 bases. This CDR3 is 17 amino acids long. The germline CDR1 and CDR2 sequences are LGHDT and YNNKEL (reference sequence). Trimming cost V 4 bases and J 4 bases; bases outside gene matches: 11. The CDR3: CASSLFLAGVIYNEQFF. The CDR3 nucleotides read TGTGCCAGCAGCCTGTTCTTAGCGGGGGTGATATACAATGAGCAGTTCTTC.

The rearrangement uses TRBV7-9 and TRBJ2-3; D gene unclear. The V gene lost 4 bases and the J gene lost 4 bases, with 12 bases spanning the gap. CDR1 is SEHNR and CDR2 is FQNEAQ in the germline V gene (reference sequence). The CDR3 contains 14 residues. The CDR3 region is CASSSPRNPDTQYF. CDR3 sequence (DNA): TGTGCCAGCAGCTCCCCTAGGAATCCAGATACGCAGTATTTT.

A single count supports this clonotype. The rearrangement joins TRBV7-9 to TRBJ2-7; D is unresolved. The germline V gene encodes CDR1 SEHNR and CDR2 FQNEAQ (reference sequence). The CDR3 covers 15 residues. Trimming stripped 6 bases from V and 0 bases from J, with 15 bases between. The CDR3 sequence: CASSFTLSPSYEQYF. CDR3 sequence (DNA): TGTGCCAGCAGTTTTACCCTTTCCCCCTCCTACGAGCAGTACTTC.

The V call is TRBV10-2, the J call TRBJ2-5; 8 bases fit TRBD2. CDR1 and CDR2 (germline): WSHSY, SAAADI. The CDR3 covers 15 residues. V was clipped by 4 bases and J by 1 base; unmatched bases: 5. This CDR3 is CASSVYGGAQETQYF. The CDR3 nucleotides are TGCGCCAGCAGTGTTTACGGGGGGGCCCAAGAGACCCAGTACTTC.

The rearrangement joins TRBV29-1 to TRBJ1-1; D is unclear. V gave up 7 bases and J gave up 3 bases, with 15 bases separating them. CDR1 and CDR2 from the germline V gene are SQVTM and ANQGSEA. The CDR3 spans 13 residues. The CDR3 DNA is TGCAGCGCCTTAACCGGACTCCACACTGAAGCTTTCTTT. As protein: CSALTGLHTEAFF.

This clonotype was found a few times. V and J are TRBV6-2 or TRBV6-3 and TRBJ2-1; D is unresolved. The CDR3 has 13 amino acids. V shed 5 bases and J shed 4 bases, with 9 bases lying between them. Germline V gene lookup returns CDR1 MNHEY and CDR2 SVGEGT. CDR3 sequence (DNA): TGTGCCAGCAGTGTCGCGGTTTACAATGAGCAGTTCTTC. Residues: CASSVAVYNEQFF.

CDR3 coding DNA: TGCGCCAGCAGCCACACACTAGACCGAAACTATGGCTACACCTTC. It codes for CASSHTLDRNYGYTF. The J gene is TRBJ1-2, the V gene TRBV4-3, with D uncertain. Between the trimmed V and J ends, which lost 3 bases and 2 bases, there was a span of 13 bases. This CDR3 has 15 residues. CDR1 and CDR2 (germline): LGHNA, YSLEER.

This clonotype showed up just once. The rearrangement joins TRBV7-2 to TRBJ2-5; TRBD2 agrees at 8 bases. The germline gives CDR1 SGHTA, CDR2 FQGNSA. The CDR3 length is 15 residues. V shed 5 bases and J 5 bases; nucleotides not matched to a gene: 10. The CDR3 DNA is TGTGCCAGCAGCCCCCTGGGAGCGGGAGTTGAGACCCAGTACTTC. Translated, it gives CASSPLGAGVETQYF.

The V gene is TRBV7-2, the J gene TRBJ2-5, with 8 bases lining up with TRBD1. The CDR3 contains 15 residues. Germline V gene data show CDR1 as SGHTA and CDR2 as FQGNSA. Trimming at V came to 3 bases and at J to 5 bases, leaving 8 bases not matched to a gene. The CDR3 DNA sequence: TGTGCCAGCAGCTTTAACCAGGACAGGGTGGAGACCCAGTACTTC. This gives the protein CASSFNQDRVETQYF.

The J gene is TRBJ2-3, the V gene TRBV7-8; perhaps TRBD2 as D (5 bases). V was cut by 2 bases and J by 4 bases, with 13 bases left in between. This CDR3 is built from 15 residues. Germline CDR1 is SGHVS and CDR2 is FQNEAQ. CDR3 protein: CASSLFSRVSDTQYF. CDR3 DNA: TGTGCCAGCAGCTTATTCTCGAGGGTTTCAGATACGCAGTATTTT.

This chain links TRBV9 with TRBJ1-3; perhaps TRBD1 as D (5 bases). Germline values: CDR1 SGDLS, CDR2 YYNGEE. Trimming took off 3 bases at V and 0 bases at J, with 13 bases between the two ends. CDR3 length: 16 amino acids. The CDR3 is CASSAWTGDSGNTIYF. In DNA, the CDR3 is TGTGCCAGCAGCGCATGGACGGGGGACTCTGGAAACACCATATATTTT.

The sample holds a few counts of this clonotype. J is TRBJ2-7 and V is TRBV3-1; D is possibly TRBD1 or TRBD2 (5 bases each). This CDR3 spans 15 amino acids. In germline, CDR1 is LGHDT, CDR2 YNNKEL (reference sequence). Trimming stripped 1 base from V and 3 bases from J, with 13 bases between. CDR3 nucleotide sequence: TGTGCCAGCAGCCAAGGGGGCGGGTCCCTCTACGAGCAGTACTTC. The encoded protein is CASSQGGGSLYEQYF.

V and J are TRBV7-8 and TRBJ1-1, with D possibly TRBD1 on 5 matching bases. V lost 2 bases to trimming and J lost 7 bases, with 8 bases between them. Germline V CDR1 and CDR2: SGHVS, FQNEAQ. The CDR3 length is 12 residues. CDR3 DNA: TGTGCCAGCAGCTTACTGGGGGTTGAAGCTTTCTTT. Its protein product is CASSLLGVEAFF.

The chain links TRBV15 to TRBJ2-7, with D unresolved. Germline V gene lookup returns CDR1 LNHNV and CDR2 YYDKDF (reference sequence). The CDR3 has 12 amino acids. The V end lost 3 bases, the J end lost 5 bases, and 8 bases lay between the germline ends. CDR3: CATSSYYNEQYF. In DNA form, the CDR3 reads TGTGCCACCAGCAGTTACTATAACGAGCAGTACTTC.

The rearrangement links TRBV7-8 to TRBJ1-1; maybe TRBD1 (6 bases). This CDR3 is 15 amino acids long. Trimming removed 3 bases from V and 2 bases from J, with 13 bases in between. Germline V gene lookup returns CDR1 SGHVS and CDR2 FQNEAQ. The CDR3 DNA reads as TGTGCCAGCAGCTTTGCCGGACAGCTCAACACTGAAGCTTTCTTT. As protein: CASSFAGQLNTEAFF. The full variable domain, its missing parts supplied by reference TRBV7-8 and TRBJ1-1, is GAGVSQSPRYKVAKRGQDVALRCDPISGHVSLFWYQQALGQGPEFLTYFQNEAQLDKSGLPSDRFFAERPEGSVSTLKIQRTQQEDSAVYLCASSFAGQLNTEAFFGQGTRLTVV.

The rearrangement uses TRBV18 and TRBJ2-5, with 10 bases identical to TRBD2. V trimming: 4 bases; J trimming: 3 bases; junction bases outside the gene matches: 11. The CDR3 has 17 residues. From germline, CDR1 is KGHSH and CDR2 LQKENI. The CDR3: CASSLSPVLAGEETQYF. Written as DNA, the CDR3 is TGTGCCAGCTCACTCTCCCCGGTCCTAGCGGGAGAAGAGACCCAGTACTTC.

The chain joins TRBV12-3 or TRBV12-4 to TRBJ1-6; D may be TRBD1 (5 bases). V dropped 3 bases and J dropped 10 bases, with 13 bases sitting between them. The CDR3 spans 14 residues. The CDR3 DNA reads TGTGCCAGCAGTTTGACAGCGCGTAAATCACCCCTCCACTTT. Translated, it gives CASSLTARKSPLHF.

The gene calls are TRBV27 and TRBJ2-1, with D unresolved. The CDR3 sequence is 13 residues long. V lost 3 bases to trimming and J lost 7 bases, with 10 bases between them. Germline V lookup: CDR1 MNHEY, CDR2 SMNVEV (reference sequence). DNA for the CDR3: TGTGCCAGCAGTTTGGGTGTAGGGAATGAGCAGTTCTTC. Its translation: CASSLGVGNEQFF.

V gene TRBV5-5 combines with J gene TRBJ2-7; 8 nucleotides agree with TRBD2. There are 15 residues in the CDR3. Germline CDR1 reads SGHKS; CDR2 reads YYEKEE (reference sequence). V was clipped by 2 bases and J by 0 bases; unmatched bases: 4. The chain's CDR3 is CASSFPAGGSYEQYF. The CDR3 bases are TGTGCCAGCAGCTTCCCGGCGGGAGGCTCCTACGAGCAGTACTTC.

The chain joins TRBV29-1 to TRBJ2-2; possible D gene TRBD1, 5 bases. This CDR3 is built from 12 residues. Germline V CDR1 and CDR2: SQVTM, ANQGSEA. The V end lost 6 bases, the J end lost 5 bases, and 10 bases lay between the germline ends. The DNA of the CDR3 is TGCAGCGTGGCCCAGGGAACCGGGGAGCTGTTTTTT. Translation: CSVAQGTGELFF.

The chain is built from TRBV5-6 and TRBJ2-1; TRBD2 matches at 8 bases. CDR3 length: 16 amino acids. Unmatched junction bases numbered 12, after V lost 4 bases and J lost 6 bases. Germline V gene lookup returns CDR1 SGHDT and CDR2 YYEEEE. CDR3 nucleotide sequence: TGTGCCAGCAGCCTCTCTGGGGGGACTAGTATCAATGAGCAGTTCTTC. This sequence encodes CASSLSGGTSINEQFF.

J is TRBJ1-1 and V is TRBV4-3; D remains unclear. Germline assignment: CDR1 LGHNA and CDR2 YSLEER. Trimming shortened V by 0 bases and J by 4 bases, and 18 bases separated the two germline ends. This CDR3 comprises 17 residues. The CDR3 reads CASSQDWAKGISTEAFF. CDR3 DNA sequence: TGCGCCAGCAGCCAAGATTGGGCGAAAGGGATCTCCACTGAAGCTTTCTTT.

J is TRBJ2-3 and V is TRBV29-1; D remains ambiguous. The CDR3 loop spans 16 amino acids. V lost 3 bases, J lost 2 bases, and 18 bases lay in between. Germline-derived CDR1 and CDR2 are SQVTM and ANQGSEA. The CDR3 sequence is CSVDLTLRLHTDTQYF. In nucleotides, the CDR3 is TGCAGCGTTGATTTAACGTTGCGGTTACACACAGATACGCAGTATTTT.